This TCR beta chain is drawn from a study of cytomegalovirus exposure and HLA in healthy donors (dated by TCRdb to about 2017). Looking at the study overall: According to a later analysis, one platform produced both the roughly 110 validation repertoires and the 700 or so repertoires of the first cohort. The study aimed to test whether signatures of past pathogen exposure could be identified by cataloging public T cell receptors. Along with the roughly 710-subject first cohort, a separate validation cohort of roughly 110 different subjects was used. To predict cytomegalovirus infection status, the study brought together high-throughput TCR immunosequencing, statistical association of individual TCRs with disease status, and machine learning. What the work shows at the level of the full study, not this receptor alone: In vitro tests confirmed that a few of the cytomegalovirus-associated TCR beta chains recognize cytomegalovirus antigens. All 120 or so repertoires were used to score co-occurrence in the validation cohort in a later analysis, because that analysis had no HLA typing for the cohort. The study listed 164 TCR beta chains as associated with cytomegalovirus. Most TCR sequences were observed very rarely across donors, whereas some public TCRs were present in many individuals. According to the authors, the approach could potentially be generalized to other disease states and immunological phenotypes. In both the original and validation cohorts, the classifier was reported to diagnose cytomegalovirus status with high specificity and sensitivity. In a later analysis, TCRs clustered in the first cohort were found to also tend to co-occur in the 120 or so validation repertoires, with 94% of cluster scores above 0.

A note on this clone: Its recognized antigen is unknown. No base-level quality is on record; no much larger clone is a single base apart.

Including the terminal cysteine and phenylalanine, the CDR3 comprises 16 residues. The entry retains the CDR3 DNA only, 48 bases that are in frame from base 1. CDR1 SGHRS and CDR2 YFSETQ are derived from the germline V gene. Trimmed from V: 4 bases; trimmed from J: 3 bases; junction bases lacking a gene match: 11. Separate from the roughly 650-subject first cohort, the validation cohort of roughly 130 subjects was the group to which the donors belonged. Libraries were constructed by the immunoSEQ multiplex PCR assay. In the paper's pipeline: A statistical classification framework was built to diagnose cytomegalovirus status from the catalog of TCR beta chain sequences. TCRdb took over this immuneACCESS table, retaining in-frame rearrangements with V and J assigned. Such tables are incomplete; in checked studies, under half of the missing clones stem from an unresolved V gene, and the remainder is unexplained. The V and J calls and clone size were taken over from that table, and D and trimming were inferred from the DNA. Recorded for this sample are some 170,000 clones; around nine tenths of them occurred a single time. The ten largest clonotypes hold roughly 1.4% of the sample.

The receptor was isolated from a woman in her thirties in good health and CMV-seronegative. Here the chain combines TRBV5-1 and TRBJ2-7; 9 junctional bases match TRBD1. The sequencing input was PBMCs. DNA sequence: TGCGCCAGCAGCGGCGGGACAGGGAATACGTTCTACGAGCAGTACTTC. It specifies CASSGGTGNTFYEQYF.